These 20 T cell receptor beta chains share one sample of origin, sequenced in a study of shared clonotypes between healthy human individuals (dated by TCRdb to the early 2020s). The library was made by the immunoSEQ multiplex PCR assay. TCRdb took over this immuneACCESS table, retaining in-frame rearrangements with V and J assigned. Such tables are incomplete; in checked studies, under half of the missing clones stem from an unresolved V gene, and the remainder is unexplained. The sample includes around 1.5 million clones, with roughly 98% observed a single time. Of the sample, roughly 0.42% is held by the ten largest clones. The sample was naive CD4+ T cells sorted from blood. Explained via the paper, the cell subset or site label denotes: CD45RA+ positively selected. The receptors come from a man aged 25 to 40 in good health.

This sequence joins TRBV21-1 and TRBJ2-2; the DNA was not used to check the table's D call, TRBD2. TRBV21-1 is annotated as a pseudogene. This CDR3 is 15 amino acids long. CDR3: CASSLSGRESGELFF. The DNA for the CDR3 is TGTGCCAGCAGCCTTAGCGGGAGAGAATCCGGGGAGCTGTTTTTT.

V is TRBV14 and J is TRBJ1-1, with D hard to call. The germline V gene encodes CDR1 SGHDN and CDR2 FVKESK. The V end lost 1 base, the J end lost 0 bases, and 12 bases lay between the germline ends. The CDR3 is 16 residues long. In DNA, the CDR3 is TGTGCCAGCAGCCAAGCCCGGGATTGGATGAACACTGAAGCTTTCTTT. It is translated as CASSQARDWMNTEAFF.

The chain couples TRBV6-1 to TRBJ1-1, with D perhaps TRBD1 (5 bases). V lost 7 bases to trimming and J lost 4 bases, with 13 bases between them. The length of the CDR3 is 13 residues. The germline gives CDR1 MNHNS, CDR2 SASEGT. The CDR3 DNA follows: TGTGCCAGCACTGGTTCCAGGGTCACTGAAGCTTTCTTT. Amino acid sequence: CASTGSRVTEAFF.

In DNA form, the CDR3 reads TGTGCCAGCTCAGGGACAGGGTTCGATGGCTACACCTTC. Encoded protein: CASSGTGFDGYTF. The rearrangement uses TRBV18 and TRBJ1-2; the match to TRBD1 covers 9 bases. CDR1 is KGHSH and CDR2 is LQKENI in the germline V gene. There are 13 residues in the CDR3. With V trimmed by 5 bases and J by 6 bases, 4 bases remained unmatched.

About this clone: Other DNA sequences in this sample translate to the same CDR3. This chain uses TRBV19 with TRBJ2-2; 7 bases fit TRBD2. J lost 7 bases, V lost 3 bases, and 2 bases had no gene match. The CDR3 covers 13 residues. Germline V lookup: CDR1 LNHDA, CDR2 SQIVND (reference sequence). This chain's CDR3 is CASSIREGGELFF. The CDR3 nucleotides are TGTGCCAGTAGTATCAGGGAGGGCGGGGAGCTGTTTTTT.

The V gene is TRBV18, the J gene TRBJ2-7; TRBD1 aligns across 8 bases. V trimming: 7 bases; J trimming: 3 bases; junction bases outside the gene matches: 5. Germline V gene lookup returns CDR1 KGHSH and CDR2 LQKENI. The length of the CDR3 is 13 residues. The chain's CDR3 is CASLRTGNYEQYF. The DNA of the CDR3 is TGTGCCAGCTTAAGGACAGGGAACTACGAGCAGTACTTC.

This chain uses TRBV15 with TRBJ2-7; D unclear. Germline CDR1 LNHNV, CDR2 YYDKDF (reference sequence). This CDR3 is 14 amino acids long. V lost 3 bases, J lost 4 bases, and 13 bases lay in between. This CDR3 reads CATSRDPAAYEQYF. The CDR3 coding sequence is TGTGCCACCAGCAGGGACCCAGCCGCTTACGAGCAGTACTTC.

This chain links TRBV4-1 with TRBJ2-7; 10 bases are shared with TRBD2. With V trimmed by 3 bases and J by 6 bases, 5 bases remained unmatched. This CDR3 has 14 amino acids. Germline V lookup: CDR1 MGHRA, CDR2 YSYEKL. The CDR3: CASSHEREGSEQYF. CDR3 nucleotide sequence: TGCGCCAGCAGCCACGAGCGGGAGGGCTCCGAGCAGTACTTC.

The chain couples TRBV18 to TRBJ2-5; D is uncertain. Germline-derived CDR1 and CDR2 are KGHSH and LQKENI. The length of the CDR3 is 14 residues. The V end was cut by 3 bases, the J end by 4 bases, with 12 bases between. The CDR3 loop is CASSPLDPRETQYF. The CDR3 nucleotides are TGTGCCAGCTCACCTTTGGACCCCAGAGAGACCCAGTACTTC.

The chain combines TRBV5-4 with TRBJ2-7, with 12 bases fitting TRBD2. Germline CDR1 SGHNT, CDR2 YYREEE (reference sequence). The CDR3 is made up of 16 amino acids. J was trimmed by 5 bases and V by 3 bases; bases with no gene match: 9. CDR3 residues: CASSWEMTSGRHEQYF. The CDR3 DNA follows: TGTGCCAGCAGCTGGGAGATGACTAGCGGGAGACACGAGCAGTACTTC. Together with reference TRBV5-4 and TRBJ2-7, the CDR3 gives the full variable domain: ETGVTQSPTHLIKTRGQQVTLRCSSQSGHNTVSWYQQALGQGPQFIFQYYREEENGRGNFPPRFSGLQFPNYSSELNVNALELDDSALYLCASSWEMTSGRHEQYFGPGTRLTVT.

This clone was seen just once. This sequence joins TRBV2 and TRBJ2-7; TRBD2 might be the D (5 bases). The ends were cut back, 5 bases at V and 3 bases at J, with 8 bases in the middle. The CDR3 is 12 residues long. CDR1 SNHLY and CDR2 FYNNEI come from the germline V gene. The chain's CDR3 is CASSTGSYEQYF. The CDR3 DNA reads TGTGCCAGCAGTACGGGGAGCTACGAGCAGTACTTC.

This clone came up once. The V call is TRBV28, the J call TRBJ1-5; a possible D gene is TRBD1 (5 bases). Germline CDR1 is MDHEN and CDR2 is SYDVKM. This CDR3 is 15 amino acids long. V lost 2 bases and J lost 7, with 15 bases in between. The CDR3 protein is CASSLPAGLGQPQHF. The DNA for the CDR3 is TGTGCCAGCAGTTTACCGGCAGGGTTAGGCCAGCCCCAGCATTTT.

The chain couples TRBV28 to TRBJ2-7; 10 nucleotides match TRBD2. Germline V CDR1 and CDR2: MDHEN, SYDVKM. Trimming took 6 bases from V and 4 from J; bases not matched to a gene: 6. The length of the CDR3 is 14 residues. The CDR3 coding sequence is TGTGCCAGCAGGGACAGCGGGAGGGTTTACGAGCAGTACTTC. The encoded protein is CASRDSGRVYEQYF.

The chain carries TRBV7-2 and TRBJ2-7, with TRBD2 matching over 13 bases. The CDR3 has 17 amino acids. The germline V gene has CDR1 SGHTA and CDR2 FQGNSA. V gave up 4 bases and J gave up 1 base; unmatched junction bases: 7. The CDR3 sequence: CASSSRPGLAGSYEQYF. The CDR3 DNA is TGTGCCAGCAGCTCCCGACCGGGACTAGCGGGATCCTACGAGCAGTACTTC. Variable domain in full (rest from reference TRBV7-2 and TRBJ2-7): GAGVSQSPSNKVTEKGKDVELRCDPISGHTALYWYRQSLGQGLEFLIYFQGNSAPDKSGLPSDRFSAERTGGSVSTLTIQRTQQEDSAVYLCASSSRPGLAGSYEQYFGPGTRLTVT.

CDR3 protein: CAWSRGRAYEQYF. For the CDR3, the DNA is TGTGCCTGGAGTCGGGGCAGGGCCTACGAGCAGTACTTC. The rearrangement uses TRBV30 and TRBJ2-7; the D call may be TRBD1 or TRBD2 (5 bases each). Trimming removed 2 bases from V and 2 bases from J, with 10 bases in between. CDR3 length: 13 amino acids. The V gene's germline CDR1 is GTSNPN and CDR2 SVGIG (reference sequence).

The DNA for the CDR3 is TGTGCCAGCAGTGAAAGTGGGGTCAGCTCCTACAATGAGCAGTTCTTC. Residues: CASSESGVSSYNEQFF. This rearrangement joins TRBV2 to TRBJ2-1; no firm D call. V lost 2 bases and J lost 0, with 11 bases in between. CDR1 SNHLY and CDR2 FYNNEI come from the germline V gene. The CDR3 totals 16 residues.

The gene calls are TRBV28 and TRBJ1-1; TRBD1 matches 7 bases. CDR3 size: 15 residues. CDR1 and CDR2 (germline): MDHEN, SYDVKM. The V gene end was trimmed by 6 bases and the J gene end by 3 bases; junction bases not matched to a gene: 10. The CDR3 DNA reads as TGTGCCAGCAGCCAATGGGGCAGGGGGGACACTGAAGCTTTCTTT. Translated, it gives CASSQWGRGDTEAFF.

This CDR3 reads CASSEPGQGPYEQYF. The CDR3 DNA is TGTGCCAGCAGTGAACCGGGACAGGGTCCCTACGAGCAGTACTTC. The chain couples TRBV25-1 to TRBJ2-7; 9 bases agree with TRBD1. This CDR3 spans 15 amino acids. The V and J ends lost 2 bases and 2 bases, in that order; junction bases with no gene match: 4. From germline, CDR1 is MGHDK and CDR2 SYGVNS.

V gene TRBV29-1 combines with J gene TRBJ2-1; 10 bases align to TRBD1. This CDR3 comprises 17 residues. Per germline, CDR1 SQVTM and CDR2 ANQGSEA. J gave up 2 bases and V 6 bases, and 13 bases lay outside the gene matches. The CDR3 nucleotides read TGCAGCGTACGGGACAGGGGCGGCGCGGGGGCCTACAATGAGCAGTTCTTC. Translation gives CSVRDRGGAGAYNEQFF.

CDR3 amino acids: CASSPFPKDTQYF. The DNA of the CDR3 is TGTGCCAGTAGCCCCTTCCCGAAAGATACGCAGTATTTT. V gene TRBV19 combines with J gene TRBJ2-3; no clear D gene. The CDR3 covers 13 residues. Germline V gene lookup returns CDR1 LNHDA and CDR2 SQIVND (reference sequence). V dropped 6 bases and J dropped 5 bases, with 12 bases sitting between them.